This T cell receptor beta chain was recorded in a study of shared clonotypes between healthy human individuals (TCRdb year 2020). Background on the whole study: The cohort included a few men and two women between 18 and 49 years of age. To increase sequencing depth and limit assay-specific biases, TCR repertoire library preparation and sequencing were carried out by different laboratories using diverse techniques. Between about 0.9 and 10 billion PBMCs per donor were obtained by leukapheresis. For each donor, CD4 naive and CD4 memory were each given three plates, CD8 naive was given two plates, and CD8 memory was given one plate. To estimate repertoire size and how much clonotypes are shared between individuals, the study performed deep sequencing of blood TCR repertoires from a handful of healthy adults.

A note on this clone: The antigen it binds to is not known. Base-call qualities are not available, and no considerably larger clone is one nucleotide away.

The donors were healthy, HIV-negative adults with no recently reported acute infections or vaccinations. All donors were Caucasian adults living in Nashville, Tennessee, USA. CD4+ T cells were enriched by magnetic negative selection; naive cells were then positively selected on CD45RA, and the negative fraction formed the memory subset. After blood collection by leukapheresis, PBMCs were isolated using Ficoll-Histopaque density gradient centrifugation and then cryopreserved in the vapor phase of liquid nitrogen. Purity and quantity of every magnetically sorted T cell population were checked by analytical flow cytometry. Genomic DNA was isolated from every sorted fraction and measured by UV absorbance on a Nanodrop 2000c. What the study reported, not specific to this receptor: The genetic and exposure-history diversity represented was limited by the small number of donors. Pairwise subsampling led to the expectation that sequencing depth would affect the degree of clonotype sharing among donors. Naive subsets generally had larger estimated clonotype richness than memory subsets. Incomplete sequencing was indicated by rarefaction of sorted-subset datasets, despite the large sequencing depth. Sharing across several donors was observed for around 4.8% of naive CD4, under 4% of naive CD8, around 2.5% of memory CD4, and roughly 0.43% of memory CD8 clonotypes. Only blood was sampled, and tissue TCR repertoires likely differ from those in blood. Compared with non-shared clonotypes, the clonotypes found in all four sorted-subset donors had higher generation probabilities.

Using the deep immunoSEQ assay, multiplex PCR amplified TCR CDR3 regions from genomic DNA. Extracted genomic DNA from each cell subset was distributed evenly across all wells of several immunoSEQ 96-well plates, and each plate was treated as a replicate. For sorted subsets, each replicate PCR was loaded with about 200 ng genomic DNA, equivalent to some 31,000 T cell genomes. The purified libraries were quantified using a Qubit 3.0 fluorometer, sized with a Bioanalyzer 2100, and then quantified again using the KAPA Library Quantification kit. Every immunoSEQ 96-well plate was sequenced on a dedicated single-read 150-cycle Illumina NextSeq 550 flow cell. The source study handled its data this way. Because the immunoSEQ output held only junctional sequences and lacked quality scores, the filtering could not match the filtering applied to full-length reads. Sequences were annotated with PyIR, a Python wrapper for IgBLAST v1.9, using IMGT germline references to assign V/J genes and CDR3. Reads were filtered out if the reads had weak V/J assignments (E-value above 1e-6), no CDR3, stop codons, out-of-frame junctions, or ambiguous translated residues. V3J clonotypes were defined as sequences sharing an identical inferred V gene, J gene, and CDR3 amino acid sequence. Percentage overlap between repertoires was calculated by dividing the number of shared unique clonotypes by the size of the smaller repertoire. Richness of each repertoire was evaluated using RTK rarefaction, the Chao1 estimator, and Recon v2.1 estimates of unobserved clonotypes. For all TCRbeta clonotypes obtained by the gDNA method from a handful of donors, generation probabilities were computed with OLGA. What TCRdb holds here is the immuneACCESS table cut down to in-frame rearrangements. Part of the clones is not present; checked against another copy, under half of the missing clones reflect an unresolved V gene, and the others are unexplained. V, J and clone size reflect that table, while D and trimming were determined from the DNA. Counted in this sample were over 1.5 million clones; around 98% of them appeared once. Of the sample, roughly 0.4% falls within the top ten clones.

The receptor was isolated from a man aged 30-40 years in good health. Sequenced sample: naive CD4+ T cells sorted from blood. The sample's cell subset or site label, in plain terms: CD45RA+ positively selected.

The sequenced DNA: TGCGCCAGCAGCTCCTCCCCGAAGGGTACTGAAGCTTTCTTT. It translates to CASSSSPKGTEAFF. Recombination connected TRBV5-1 to TRBJ1-1; too little of a D gene remains to name it. V is cut by 3 bases and J by 5 bases, and the space between the germline ends is 14 bases. CDR1 SGHRS and CDR2 YFSETQ are derived from the germline V gene. The CDR3 sequence holds 14 residues, the cysteine and phenylalanine included. Just the 42-base CDR3 DNA is kept, in frame starting at base 1.